The 17 T cell receptor beta chains listed next were all sequenced from one sample in a study of CD8 T cells in ankylosing spondylitis. TCRdb re-called the 5' RACE reads through MiXCR, storing one row per CDR3 protein. This sample has around 220,000 distinct CDR3 sequences, with roughly 10% found just once. Sequenced material: blood, either unsorted or a sorted T cell fraction (not recorded which). These receptors came from a male donor with ankylosing spondylitis or in good health (not recorded which).

For this clonotype: A single base separates this from a much larger clone, so it may be a read error. The chain carries TRBV5-1 and TRBJ2-1; 9 positions match TRBD1. Germline V gene data show CDR1 as SGHRS and CDR2 as YFSETQ. This CDR3 is built from 15 residues. The CDR3 sequence: CAGSLITGGKNEQFF. The CDR3 bases are TGCGCCGGCAGCTTGATTACAGGGGGCAAGAATGAGCAGTTCTTC. Together with reference TRBV5-1 and TRBJ2-1, the CDR3 gives the full variable domain: KAGVTQTPRYLIKTRGQQVTLSCSPISGHRSVSWYQQTPGQGLQFLFEYFSETQRNKGNFPGRFSGRQFSNSRSEMNVSTLELGDSALYLCAGSLITGGKNEQFFGPGTRLTVL.

The rearrangement links TRBV6-1 to TRBJ2-5, with 8 bases lining up with TRBD2. This CDR3 spans 15 amino acids. The ends lost 5 bases at V and 2 bases at J; junction bases unmatched: 7. Germline lookup yields CDR1 MNHNS and CDR2 SASEGT. CDR3 coding DNA: TGTGCCAGCAGTAATAGGGGACTAGTTCAAGAGACCCAGTACTTC. This gives the protein CASSNRGLVQETQYF.

In its sample, this clonotype was seen many times. This rearrangement joins TRBV7-2 to TRBJ2-7; D is unclear. The V end was cut by 5 bases, the J end by 1 base, with 12 bases between. The length of the CDR3 is 14 residues. Per the germline V gene, CDR1 is SGHTA and CDR2 is FQGNSA. The CDR3 spells CASSPSRASYEQYF. The CDR3 nucleotides read TGTGCCAGCAGCCCCTCCCGAGCTTCCTACGAGCAGTACTTC.

At least ten counts were recorded for this clonotype. This chain joins TRBV7-2 and TRBJ2-5; D is possibly TRBD2 (6 bases). The CDR3 is 17 amino acids. V lost 2 bases and J lost 2, with 18 bases in between. CDR1 and CDR2 (germline): SGHTA, FQGNSA. In DNA form, the CDR3 reads TGTGCCAGCAGCTTAACAAGCGGAGGGCTCCCTCAAGAGACCCAGTACTTC. It encodes CASSLTSGGLPQETQYF.

This clonotype came up many times. The chain joins TRBV20-1 to TRBJ2-1; D unclear. The germline V gene has CDR1 DFQATT and CDR2 SNEGSKA (reference sequence). V was pared by 4 bases and J by 0 bases, with 10 bases between. The CDR3 covers 14 residues. Here the CDR3 reads CSANDWSSYNEQFF. CDR3 coding DNA: TGCAGTGCTAACGACTGGAGCTCCTACAATGAGCAGTTCTTC.

The chain uses TRBV7-9 and TRBJ2-3; D tentatively fits TRBD1 or TRBD2 (5 bases each). The length of the CDR3 is 15 residues. The germline gives CDR1 SEHNR, CDR2 FQNEAQ (reference sequence). Trimming removed 2 bases at V and 1 base at J, with 10 bases between. CDR3 in amino acids: CASSLWQGGTDTQYF. CDR3 coding DNA: TGTGCCAGCAGCTTATGGCAGGGAGGCACAGATACGCAGTATTTT.

The chain couples TRBV5-1 to TRBJ2-2; D is uncertain. The CDR3 extends over 15 amino acids. V shed 3 bases and J shed 0 bases, with 9 bases lying between them. CDR1 SGHRS and CDR2 YFSETQ come from the germline V gene. CDR3 bases: TGCGCCAGCAGCTCGTTCATTTCGAACACCGGGGAGCTGTTTTTT. It is translated as CASSSFISNTGELFF.

This clonotype was observed many times. This rearrangement joins TRBV7-2 to TRBJ2-7; D is unclear. The CDR3 runs 15 residues. The V gene lost 0 bases and the J gene lost 3 bases, with 12 bases spanning the gap. Germline V gene lookup returns CDR1 SGHTA and CDR2 FQGNSA. The DNA of the CDR3 is TGTGCCAGCAGCTTAGCCCCCGCAAGGGTCTACGAGCAGTACTTC. Its protein product is CASSLAPARVYEQYF.

This chain connects TRBV15 to TRBJ2-1, with D possibly TRBD1 on 5 matching bases. CDR3 length: 15 residues. Germline CDR1 and CDR2: LNHNV and YYDKDF (reference sequence). V was trimmed by 0 bases and J by 9 bases, leaving 15 bases between them. CDR3 bases: TGTGCCACCAGCAGAGACAAGGCAGGGCTAGGTGAGCAGTTCTTC. It encodes CATSRDKAGLGEQFF. The full variable domain, with the rest looked up from reference TRBV15 and TRBJ2-1, is DAMVIQNPRYQVTQFGKPVTLSCSQTLNHNVMYWYQQKSSQAPKLLFHYYDKDFNNEADTPDNFQSRRPNTSFCFLDIRSPGLGDTAMYLCATSRDKAGLGEQFFGPGTRLTVL.

This clonotype was detected ten times or more. This sequence joins TRBV18 and TRBJ1-4; no firm D call. Germline loops: CDR1 KGHSH, CDR2 LQKENI. V was trimmed by 0 bases and J by 6 bases, leaving 17 bases between them. The CDR3 loop spans 17 amino acids. The CDR3 bases are TGTGCCAGCTCACCACCGAACCAGCACTCGGGGTATGAAAAACTGTTTTTT. It yields the protein CASSPPNQHSGYEKLFF.

As concerns this clonotype: A single base separates this from a much larger clone, so it may be a read error. V is TRBV7-9 and J is TRBJ1-1; 10 nucleotides agree with TRBD1. The length of the CDR3 is 15 residues. Germline loops: CDR1 SEHNR, CDR2 FQNEAQ (reference sequence). CDR3: CSSSKRQGADTEAFF. CDR3 nucleotides: TGTTCCAGCAGCAAAAGACAGGGGGCTGACACTGAAGCTTTCTTT.

This clonotype was counted many times. This rearrangement joins TRBV28 to TRBJ2-1; 11 nucleotides line up with TRBD2. Unmatched junction bases numbered 2, after V lost 1 base and J lost 3 bases. Germline-derived CDR1 and CDR2 are MDHEN and SYDVKM. The CDR3 runs 16 residues. DNA for the CDR3: TGTGCCAGCAGTTTATACCTAGCGGGGGGCTACAATGAGCAGTTCTTC. It codes for CASSLYLAGGYNEQFF.

This clonotype was recorded at least ten times. J is TRBJ1-2 and V is TRBV7-9; D remains ambiguous. V lost 6 bases, J lost 3 bases, and 11 bases lay in between. The CDR3 runs to 13 residues. The germline V gene encodes CDR1 SEHNR and CDR2 FQNEAQ (reference sequence). Here the CDR3 reads CASSRSGDYGYTF. The DNA for the CDR3 is TGTGCCAGCAGTCGAAGCGGGGACTATGGCTACACCTTC.

A few counts support this clonotype. The CDR3: CASSYGMGKTTSQETQYF. The CDR3 DNA reads TGCGCCAGCAGCTATGGTATGGGAAAGACCACCTCCCAAGAGACCCAGTACTTC. The chain has TRBV5-1 and TRBJ2-5; no firm D call. The CDR3 loop spans 18 amino acids. Germline V gene sequence: CDR1 SGHRS, CDR2 YFSETQ. Trimming removed 3 bases at V and 1 base at J, with 22 bases between. Full variable domain (outside the CDR3, taken from reference TRBV5-1 and TRBJ2-5): KAGVTQTPRYLIKTRGQQVTLSCSPISGHRSVSWYQQTPGQGLQFLFEYFSETQRNKGNFPGRFSGRQFSNSRSEMNVSTLELGDSALYLCASSYGMGKTTSQETQYFGPGTRLLVL.

Many counts were recorded for this clonotype. The chain joins TRBV6-6 to TRBJ1-1; D unclear. Germline assignment: CDR1 MNHNY and CDR2 SVGAGI (reference sequence). Trimming took off 6 bases at V and 2 bases at J, with 10 bases between the two ends. The CDR3 has 13 amino acids. CDR3 DNA sequence: TGTGCCAGCAGCTCGACGGCTAACACTGAAGCTTTCTTT. It yields the protein CASSSTANTEAFF.

This clonotype was found many times. The genes are TRBV25-1 and TRBJ1-2; D remains unclear. Trimming left V 2 bases short and J 1 base short, with 5 bases between. Germline CDR1 and CDR2: MGHDK and SYGVNS. This CDR3 region has 13 residues. The chain's CDR3 is CASSEPVNYGYTF. CDR3 DNA: TGTGCCAGCAGTGAACCGGTTAACTATGGCTACACCTTC.

Many counts were recorded for this clonotype. The CDR3 here is CATSDLYGVNTGELFF. In DNA form, the CDR3 reads TGTGCCACCAGTGATTTGTACGGGGTCAACACCGGGGAGCTGTTTTTT. The genes are TRBV24-1 and TRBJ2-2; maybe TRBD2 (5 bases). CDR1 is KGHDR, CDR2 SFDVKD, per germline. V was shortened by 0 bases and J by 2 bases, with 9 bases between the two germline ends. CDR3 length equals 16 residues.